This T cell receptor beta chain is drawn from a study of T cells in localized non-small cell lung cancer. Method: immunoSEQ multiplex PCR; TCRdb's copy keeps in-frame clones and lacks some. The sample lists 34,000 or so clones, around 93% occurring once. The CDR3 runs to 14 residues. The V gene lost 5 bases and the J gene lost 0 bases, with 8 bases spanning the gap. Germline V gene sequence: CDR1 SGDLS, CDR2 YYNGEE. This clonotype was obtained from a female donor older than 55 with stage I lung adenocarcinoma. The chain has TRBV9 and TRBJ2-2; D gene ambiguous. The source was peripheral blood, collected before any cancer treatment. The CDR3 DNA sequence: TGTGCCAGCAGTAGTAGCTCGAACACCGGGGAGCTGTTTTTT. Translated, it gives CASSSSSNTGELFF.